The 27 T cell receptor beta chains below were found in one sample sequenced in a study of kidney transplant recipient with SARS-CoV-2 infection. TCRdb used MiXCR to reprocess the reads, holding one entry per CDR3 protein. The repertoire holds fewer than 250,000 distinct CDR3 sequences, less than 35% seen once, with 6% to 8.5% in the top ten. The sample was a blood sample, taken at baseline and between days 110 and 120 from a kidney transplant recipient. The receptors originated from a male patient between 25 and 40 years old who had COVID-19 and was a kidney transplant recipient. The graft donor may account for some of the T cells.

In regard to this clonotype: Since a much larger clone is just one base distant, this may be a read error. This chain joins TRBV20-1 and TRBJ1-6, with D uncertain. CDR1 and CDR2 from the germline V gene are DFQATT and SNEGSKA (reference sequence). The CDR3 contains 18 residues. V lost 0 bases to trimming and J lost 5 bases, with 20 bases between them. The CDR3 sequence: CSAREKQKVQHHNSPLHF. In DNA, the CDR3 is TGCAGTGCTAGAGAGAAACAGAAAGTCCAGCACCATAATTCACCCCTCCACTTT.

Comments on this clonotype: A much larger clone is a single base away; this may be a read error. The conserved phenylalanine or tryptophan normally closing the CDR3 is absent here, so this likely arose from a read error. The gene calls are TRBV24-1 and TRBJ2-2; D is unresolved. Trimming left V 9 bases short and J 2 bases short, with 12 bases between. CDR3 size: 14 residues. In germline, CDR1 is KGHDR, CDR2 SFDVKD. The DNA of the CDR3 is TGTGCCACCTCTGTTTCAGCTAACACCGGGGAGCTGTTTTCT. Its protein is CATSVSANTGELFS.

This clonotype has a handful of counts. The rearrangement uses TRBV9 and TRBJ2-2; no clear D gene. V lost 3 bases and J 6 bases, leaving 12 bases between the germline ends. The CDR3 is 14 residues long. Germline CDR1 is SGDLS and CDR2 is YYNGEE. For the CDR3, the DNA is TGTGCCAGCAGCGCCACTATAGAGGCCGGGGAGCTGTTTTTT. This encodes CASSATIEAGELFF.

About this clonotype: This may be a read error: a much more frequent sequence differs by one nucleotide. V usage is TRBV5-6 and J usage is TRBJ1-1; 8 nucleotides line up with TRBD1. CDR3 length: 15 amino acids. CDR1 is SGHDT, CDR2 YYEEEE, per germline. The CDR3 loop reads CAGSDSTGVNTEAFF. DNA of the CDR3: TGTGCCGGCAGCGATTCGACAGGGGTGAACACTGAAGCTTTCTTT. The full variable domain, with the rest looked up from reference TRBV5-6 and TRBJ1-1, is DAGVTQSPTHLIKTRGQQVTLRCSPKSGHDTVSWYQQALGQGPQFIFQYYEEEERQRGNFPDRFSGHQFPNYSSELNVNALLLGDSALYLCAGSDSTGVNTEAFFGQGTRLTVV.

To note about this clonotype: The likely explanation is a read error, given a far larger clone one base away. The chain joins TRBV9 to TRBJ2-7, with 15 nucleotides matching TRBD2. The end of the DNA fits TRBJ2-1 better, so the J call may be wrong. Germline CDR1 SGDLS, CDR2 YYNGEE. CDR3 length equals 15 residues. CDR3 DNA sequence: TGTGCCAGCAGCGCGGGACTAGCGGGAGGCTGTGAGCAGTTCTTC. Translating gives CASSAGLAGGCEQFF.

This clonotype was counted once. A clone one base away is much larger, so this may be a read error. The CDR3 ends on some other residue instead of the conserved phenylalanine or tryptophan, so this is likely a read error. V and J are TRBV24-1 and TRBJ1-2; D uncertain. The CDR3 runs 17 residues. V was trimmed by 5 bases and J by 4 bases, leaving 22 bases between them. The germline gives CDR1 KGHDR, CDR2 SFDVKD. CDR3 sequence (DNA): TGTGCCACCAGTGTGATTGGTAGTACCAGAAAGACCTATGGCTACACCTGC. Amino acids: CATSVIGSTRKTYGYTC.

This clonotype came up once. This clone may be a read error of a much larger clone one base away. The conserved closing phenylalanine or tryptophan is absent in this CDR3, likely reflecting a read error. This chain joins TRBV20-1 and TRBJ2-5, with TRBD2 matching over 12 bases. The closer fit of TRBJ2-7 to the DNA end suggests the J call may be wrong. This CDR3 is 15 amino acids long. Germline V gene sequence: CDR1 DFQATT, CDR2 SNEGSKA (reference sequence). The CDR3 coding sequence is TGCAGTGCTTCCAGACTAGCGGGAGCTTCCTACGAGCAGTACCTC. It translates to CSASRLAGASYEQYL.

The table lists this clonotype with many counts. CDR3 DNA sequence: TGTGCCAGCAGCCAAGGGGACGAGTACAATGAGCAGTTCTTC. It translates to CASSQGDEYNEQFF. V is TRBV3-2 and J is TRBJ2-1; the table calls TRBD1, which could not be checked here. TRBV3-2 is an annotated pseudogene. CDR3 length equals 14 residues.

Ten or more counts support this clonotype. This chain uses TRBV2 with TRBJ1-5; no clear D gene. In germline, CDR1 is SNHLY, CDR2 FYNNEI. Trimming removed 8 bases at V and 6 bases at J, with 14 bases between. The CDR3 totals 13 residues. CDR3 sequence reads: CASRYQTGQPQHF. The CDR3 coding sequence is TGTGCCAGCCGGTACCAGACGGGTCAGCCCCAGCATTTT.

The rearrangement uses TRBV25-1 and TRBJ2-2, with a possible D match to TRBD1 (6 bases). The germline V gene encodes CDR1 MGHDK and CDR2 SYGVNS. V lost 6 bases and J lost 5, with 13 bases in between. The CDR3 runs 14 residues. CDR3 sequence (DNA): TGTGCCAGCAGCTGGGGCAGGGGAACCGGGGAGCTGTTTTTT. Translated, it gives CASSWGRGTGELFF.

This clonotype was observed many times. This chain uses TRBV3-1 with TRBJ2-2, with D unresolved. Trimming cost V 5 bases and J 5 bases, with 24 bases left between them. The CDR3 covers 18 residues. Germline V gene sequence: CDR1 LGHDT, CDR2 YNNKEL (reference sequence). Written as DNA, the CDR3 is TGTGCCAGCAGCACAATGTCTCCCATTTCAGGCTTGACCGGGGAGCTGTTTTTT. Its translation: CASSTMSPISGLTGELFF.

Turning to this clonotype: Just one base apart from a much larger clone, this may be a read error. The gene calls are TRBV3-2 and TRBJ2-1; the D call TRBD1 from the table was never checked on the DNA. TRBV3-2 is a pseudogene segment. The CDR3 is 15 residues long. The CDR3 here is CASSQVQGAYNEQSF. DNA for the CDR3: TGTGCCAGCAGCCAAGTTCAGGGGGCCTACAATGAGCAGTCCTTC.

The rearrangement joins TRBV21-1 to TRBJ2-4; TRBD2 is the table's D call and was not checked against the DNA. TRBV21-1 is described as a pseudogene. This CDR3 has 17 residues. CDR3 residues: CASRCGLATAKKNIQYF. The CDR3 DNA follows: TGTGCCAGCAGGTGTGGGCTAGCTACAGCAAAGAAAAACATTCAGTACTTC.

This clonotype occurred many times. This chain connects TRBV20-1 to TRBJ1-4; D is perhaps TRBD1 (5 bases). The ends were cut back, 3 bases at V and 4 bases at J, with 9 bases in the middle. The CDR3 extends over 13 amino acids. Germline CDR1 and CDR2: DFQATT and SNEGSKA (reference sequence). The chain's CDR3 is CSARGGDNEKLFF. The CDR3 DNA reads TGCAGTGCTAGGGGAGGGGATAATGAAAAACTGTTTTTT.

This clonotype occurred many times. The chain carries TRBV20-1 and TRBJ1-1; 9 bases map to TRBD1. The CDR3 spans 13 residues. In germline, CDR1 is DFQATT, CDR2 SNEGSKA (reference sequence). V shed 6 bases and J 5 bases; nucleotides not matched to a gene: 7. CDR3 bases: TGCAGTGCCGCGGGACAGGGAAATACTGAAGCTTTCTTT. The encoded protein is CSAAGQGNTEAFF.

This clonotype appeared many times. This CDR3 reads CASSLGAPYEQYF. Written as DNA, the CDR3 is TGTGCCAGCAGCTTAGGGGCCCCCTACGAGCAGTACTTC. V and J are TRBV7-6 and TRBJ2-7; D is uncertain. Trimming took off 1 base at V and 2 bases at J, with 6 bases between the two ends. The CDR3 extends over 13 amino acids. The germline V gene encodes CDR1 SGHVS and CDR2 FNYEAQ.

Comments on this clonotype: A much larger clone lies one base from this, so it may be a read error. The chain combines TRBV3-1 with TRBJ1-2, with D perhaps TRBD1 (5 bases). The CDR3 extends over 17 amino acids. The V gene's germline CDR1 is LGHDT and CDR2 YNNKEL (reference sequence). CDR3 coding DNA: TGTACCAGCAGCTGGGACGACACCCTTCGAAAGACCTATGGCTACACCTTC. Its protein is CTSSWDDTLRKTYGYTF.

This clonotype came up a few times. The CDR3 DNA follows: TGTGCCAGCAGCAAAAAACAGGGGCTGCGATCGGTAGAGACCCAGTACTTC. It translates to CASSKKQGLRSVETQYF. The rearrangement links TRBV21-1 to TRBJ2-5; the table names TRBD1, a call not compared with the DNA. TRBV21-1 is described as a pseudogene. This CDR3 has 17 amino acids.

As to this clonotype: This may stem from a read error, because a much larger clone lies one nucleotide away. The V call is TRBV5-3, the J call TRBJ1-2; no reliable D call. TRBV5-3 is an ORF; its function is uncertain. The CDR3 extends over 16 amino acids. V was pared by 5 bases and J by 4 bases, with 21 bases between. The CDR3 reads CARSERVVRKAYGYTF. CDR3 nucleotides: TGTGCCAGAAGTGAGAGAGTGGTGAGAAAGGCCTATGGCTACACCTTC.

There are many counts of this clonotype. Because the CDR3's place on the DNA is in doubt, the DNA is left out and the CDR3 is given as listed by TCRdb. V gene TRBV7-5 combines with J gene TRBJ1-2; the table names TRBD1, a call not compared with the DNA. TRBV7-5 is described as a pseudogene. The CDR3 region is 19 residues in length, termini included. The CDR3 reads CISVPEFRGEVGKTYGYTF.

As to this clonotype: A read error is possible here, since a much larger clone lies one base away. The J gene is TRBJ2-7, the V gene TRBV7-9, with 8 bases matching TRBD2. This CDR3 is built from 14 residues. The germline gives CDR1 SEHNR, CDR2 FQNEAQ (reference sequence). Unmatched junction bases numbered 10, after V lost 8 bases and J lost 4 bases. The CDR3 DNA sequence: TGTGCCAGCGGCACCGGGGGGGACATTTACGAGCAGTACTTC. Amino acid sequence: CASGTGGDIYEQYF.

This clonotype was observed at least ten times. V gene TRBV5-1 combines with J gene TRBJ1-1; unclear D gene. This CDR3 has 14 amino acids. CDR1 is SGHRS and CDR2 is YFSETQ in the germline V gene. V lost 1 base and J lost 6, with 13 bases in between. CDR3 region: CASSLSTVDPEAFF. CDR3 DNA: TGCGCCAGCAGCTTGAGTACAGTAGATCCTGAAGCTTTCTTT.

This clonotype was counted between two and nine times. The CDR3, as DNA: TGTGCCAGCAGTGCCACTAGCGAACACAATGAGCAGTTCTTC. Protein: CASSATSEHNEQFF. This sequence joins TRBV6-4 and TRBJ2-1; 7 bases are a match to TRBD2. This CDR3 spans 14 amino acids. Germline-derived CDR1 and CDR2 are MRHNA and SNTAGT. The V gene end was trimmed by 4 bases and the J gene end by 5 bases; junction bases not matched to a gene: 5.

Concerning this clonotype itself: This clone may be a read error of a much larger clone one base away. The chain employs TRBV7-2 and TRBJ1-2; no definite D call. The V gene lost 1 base and the J gene lost 7 bases, with 19 bases spanning the gap. Germline assignment: CDR1 SGHTA and CDR2 FQGNSA. This CDR3 is 16 amino acids long. The CDR3 DNA sequence: TGTGCCAGCAGCTTAGAGGTTGTACGCGACGACTGTGGCTACACCTTC. Its protein is CASSLEVVRDDCGYTF. Full variable domain (rest looked up from reference TRBV7-2 and TRBJ1-2): GAGVSQSPSNKVTEKGKDVELRCDPISGHTALYWYRQSLGQGLEFLIYFQGNSAPDKSGLPSDRFSAERTGGSVSTLTIQRTQQEDSAVYLCASSLEVVRDDCGYTFGSGTRLTVV.

In its sample, this clonotype was seen many times. The chain has TRBV29-1 and TRBJ1-4, with D unresolved. CDR1 is SQVTM and CDR2 is ANQGSEA in the germline V gene. The V and J ends lost 4 bases and 8 bases respectively, with 5 bases between them. The length of the CDR3 is 10 residues. CDR3 region: CSVGTEKLFF. The CDR3 nucleotides are TGCAGCGTTGGGACGGAAAAACTGTTTTTT.

CDR3 DNA sequence: TGTGCCAGTAGGAGGCAGGGTAGTAATGAGCAGTTCTTC. This sequence encodes CASRRQGSNEQFF. The J gene is TRBJ2-1, the V gene TRBV19; a weak D match, TRBD1 (5 bases). There are 13 residues in the CDR3. Trimming took off 6 bases at V and 7 bases at J, with 13 bases between the two ends. Germline V gene sequence: CDR1 LNHDA, CDR2 SQIVND (reference sequence).

At least ten counts were recorded for this clonotype. This chain links TRBV23-1 with TRBJ1-2, with no clear D. TRBV23-1 is an open reading frame, and its role is uncertain. There are 17 residues in the CDR3. The ends were cut back, 5 bases at V and 4 bases at J, with 23 bases in the middle. The chain's CDR3 is CASSECALRRKTYGYTF. CDR3 in DNA: TGCGCCAGCAGTGAGTGTGCGCTACGCAGAAAGACCTATGGCTACACCTTC.